The entry below describes one T cell receptor (beta chain). Data came from immunoSEQ multiplex PCR; TCRdb stores just in-frame clones and leaves some out. Of roughly 100,000 clones listed, about 82% were seen once; the top ten hold around 6.2%. These data come from a study of blood T cell repertoires in COVID-19. In the study overall: The samples span acute and convalescent COVID-19 from the United States, Italy and Spain.

Germline V gene data show CDR1 as SNHLY and CDR2 as FYNNEI. CDR3 length: 16 residues. The J segment lost 0 bases and the V segment lost 5 bases, leaving 6 bases of the junction unmatched. V and J are TRBV2 and TRBJ2-2, with 7 bases fitting TRBD2. The specimen was peripheral blood. This TCR was recovered from a man of 80 years or more with COVID-19, enrolled during active disease. The CDR3 protein is CASSSAGSANTGELFF. The CDR3 nucleotides read TGTGCCAGCAGTTCAGCGGGATCCGCGAACACCGGGGAGCTGTTTTTT.